This TCR beta chain was observed in a study of blood T cell repertoires in COVID-19. Original processing notes: Estimation of nucleated cell counts was performed using reference gene primer amplification. The table came from immunoSEQ multiplex PCR; TCRdb's copy has only in-frame clones and leaves some out. V and J calls and clone size are as listed in that table; D and trimming were resolved from the DNA. The repertoire consists of approximately 320,000 clones, with 89% occurring once and the leading ten covering approximately 10%. In Seattle, patients joined the study during active infection and were tracked longitudinally. This CDR3 is built from 13 residues. Germline-derived CDR1 and CDR2 are SEHNR and FQNEAQ (reference sequence). V lost 1 base and J 14 bases, leaving 15 bases between the germline ends.

This chain joins TRBV7-9 and TRBJ1-3; D is ambiguous. The receptor comes from a woman younger than 45 with COVID-19, enrolled during active disease. The sequencing input was peripheral blood. CDR3 nucleotide sequence: TGTGCCAGCAGCTTAGATCTCGGTCTGGTCTTATATTTT. Its protein is CASSLDLGLVLYF.